One sample yielded the 31 T cell receptor beta chains listed below, sequenced in a study of T cells in Graves' hyperthyroidism and ophthalmopathy. Amplified TCR beta CDR3 regions derived from RNA transcripts. HTBI primers were the set used in a first-round RT-PCR of the TCR CDR3. Using its own MiXCR run on the multiplex PCR reads, TCRdb lists one record per CDR3 protein. The data hold roughly 640,000 distinct CDR3 sequences, with approximately 15% observed a single time. The sequencing sample was made of blood. The receptors were sampled from a woman in her 40s with Graves' ophthalmopathy.

This clonotype has only a few counts. This chain links TRBV7-2 with TRBJ2-1; 13 bases are shared with TRBD2. J gave up 7 bases and V 5 bases, and 14 bases lay outside the gene matches. The CDR3 covers 18 residues. The V gene's germline CDR1 is SGHTA and CDR2 FQGNSA. CDR3: CASSLWGGGLAGSNEQFF. The DNA for the CDR3 is TGTGCCAGCAGCCTGTGGGGGGGGGGACTAGCGGGGTCGAATGAGCAGTTCTTC.

The chain combines TRBV10-2 with TRBJ1-5; a possible D gene is TRBD1 (6 bases). V lost 6 bases to trimming and J lost 3 bases, with 9 bases between them. Germline V lookup: CDR1 WSHSY, CDR2 SAAADI. This CDR3 region has 13 residues. The CDR3 protein is CASRQGYNQPQHF. The CDR3 nucleotides are TGCGCCAGCAGACAGGGTTACAATCAGCCCCAGCATTTT.

This chain connects TRBV10-3 to TRBJ2-1, with TRBD1 as a possible D gene (6 bases). Trimming removed 4 bases from V and 0 bases from J, with 10 bases in between. This CDR3 contains 15 residues. From germline, CDR1 is ENHRY and CDR2 SYGVKD. The CDR3 coding sequence is TGTGCCATCAGTGTTCAGGGGCCCTCCTACAATGAGCAGTTCTTC. It codes for CAISVQGPSYNEQFF.

This clonotype was detected only a few times. The chain employs TRBV4-1 and TRBJ2-7; D gene unclear. Germline V gene data show CDR1 as MGHRA and CDR2 as YSYEKL. V was cut by 0 bases and J by 2 bases, with 14 bases left in between. This CDR3 contains 16 residues. CDR3: CASSQDRLSIPYEQYF. The CDR3 DNA follows: TGCGCCAGCAGCCAAGATCGCTTGTCTATCCCCTACGAGCAGTACTTC.

The chain combines TRBV18 with TRBJ2-7; no reliable D call. Germline V gene sequence: CDR1 KGHSH, CDR2 LQKENI. V was pared by 5 bases and J by 1 base, with 12 bases between. The CDR3 loop spans 14 amino acids. CDR3 amino acids: CASSYEAESYEQYF. In nucleotides, the CDR3 is TGTGCCAGCTCATATGAAGCCGAGTCCTACGAGCAGTACTTC.

This clonotype came up many times. The V and J genes are TRBV3-1 and TRBJ2-3; 8 bases map to TRBD2. The CDR3 runs 15 residues. Per germline, CDR1 LGHDT and CDR2 YNNKEL (reference sequence). Trimming took 4 bases from V and 4 from J; bases not matched to a gene: 7. CDR3 sequence: CASSLRGRRADTQYF. For the CDR3, the DNA is TGTGCCAGCAGCCTTCGCGGGAGGAGGGCAGATACGCAGTATTTT.

This clonotype was counted ten times or more. V and J are TRBV28 and TRBJ1-1, with D possibly matching TRBD1 (5 bases). Germline V gives CDR1 MDHEN, CDR2 SYDVKM. V shed 3 bases and J shed 0 bases, with 17 bases lying between them. This CDR3 contains 17 residues. CDR3 in DNA: TGTGCCAGCAGTTTTCCGGGGGGGGTTGGGATGAACACTGAAGCTTTCTTT. This translates into CASSFPGGVGMNTEAFF.

This clonotype was picked up a small number of times. The chain employs TRBV19 and TRBJ2-5, with 7 bases fitting TRBD1. Germline CDR1 is LNHDA and CDR2 is SQIVND (reference sequence). V lost 7 bases to trimming and J lost 4 bases; unmatched junction nucleotides: 18. CDR3 size: 17 residues. Written as DNA, the CDR3 is TGTGCCAGTACCCCTTCAACCTTGACAGGGAATATAGAGACCCAGTACTTC. This codes for CASTPSTLTGNIETQYF.

Comments on this clonotype: One base away lies a much larger clone, so this may be a sequencing read error. The chain joins TRBV20-1 to TRBJ2-7; weak D call: TRBD2 (6 bases). CDR1 is DFQATT and CDR2 is SNEGSKA in the germline V gene (reference sequence). The length of the CDR3 is 11 residues. V lost 6 bases and J lost 6, with 12 bases in between. CDR3 sequence reads: CSADGSSEQYF. The CDR3 coding sequence is TGCAGTGCAGACGGGAGTAGCGAGCAGTACTTC.

This clonotype was detected ten times or more. This chain uses TRBV11-2 with TRBJ2-5; possible D gene TRBD1, 6 bases. V shed 5 bases and J shed 4 bases, with 14 bases lying between them. Germline assignment: CDR1 SGHAT and CDR2 FQNNGV. The CDR3 has 14 amino acids. The CDR3 loop is CASSPETGLETQYF. The DNA for the CDR3 is TGTGCCAGCAGCCCCGAAACAGGGTTAGAGACCCAGTACTTC. The complete variable domain, with remaining parts taken from reference TRBV11-2 and TRBJ2-5, reads EAGVAQSPRYKIIEKRQSVAFWCNPISGHATLYWYQQILGQGPKLLIQFQNNGVVDDSQLPKDRFSAERLKGVDSTLKIQPAKLEDSAVYLCASSPETGLETQYFGPGTRLLVL.

This clonotype was observed a handful of times. The J gene is TRBJ2-5, the V gene TRBV20-1; D is possibly TRBD2 (6 bases). In germline, CDR1 is DFQATT, CDR2 SNEGSKA (reference sequence). This CDR3 region has 11 residues. The CDR3 bases are TGCAGCAGCGGGCCTCAAGAGACCCAGTACTTC. Amino acids: CSSGPQETQYF.

CDR3 nucleotides: TGTGCCAGCAGTTCGGGGCTCGGAGATACGCAGTATTTT. Its protein is CASSSGLGDTQYF. The chain joins TRBV6-9 to TRBJ2-3, with D possibly being TRBD1 or TRBD2 (5 bases each). The CDR3 consists of 13 residues. Germline CDR1 is MNHGY and CDR2 is SVAAGI. Trimming removed 4 bases from V and 5 bases from J, with 10 bases in between.

Many counts were recorded for this clonotype. This chain links TRBV11-2 with TRBJ1-1; weak D call: TRBD1 (6 bases). The CDR3 length is 15 residues. Germline-derived CDR1 and CDR2 are SGHAT and FQNNGV. The V end was cut by 6 bases, the J end by 3 bases, with 17 bases between. Written as DNA, the CDR3 is TGTGCCAGCAGATTTGAAGGGGGGGGGTACACTGAAGCTTTCTTT. Protein product: CASRFEGGGYTEAFF.

This clonotype was counted only a few times. The chain combines TRBV30 with TRBJ2-7; a possible D gene is TRBD1 (6 bases). This CDR3 contains 13 residues. In germline, CDR1 is GTSNPN, CDR2 SVGIG (reference sequence). Trimming pared 3 bases from V and 5 bases from J, leaving 14 bases between. CDR3 amino acids: CAWSRTAENEQYF. For the CDR3, the DNA is TGTGCCTGGAGCCGGACAGCAGAAAACGAGCAGTACTTC.

This clonotype was counted many times. The CDR3 region is CASSLLDYEQFF. The CDR3 coding sequence is TGTGCCAGCAGTTTACTGGACTATGAGCAGTTCTTC. J is TRBJ2-1 and V is TRBV28, with D possibly matching TRBD2 (5 bases). There are 12 residues in the CDR3. The V gene's germline CDR1 is MDHEN and CDR2 SYDVKM. V gave up 2 bases and J gave up 8 bases, with 7 bases separating them.

This clonotype was observed many times. V gene TRBV6-1 combines with J gene TRBJ2-5, with D tentatively TRBD1 (6 bases). V lost 6 bases to trimming and J lost 3 bases, with 8 bases between them. Germline V lookup: CDR1 MNHNS, CDR2 SASEGT. The CDR3 is made up of 12 amino acids. The CDR3 DNA reads as TGTGCCAGCAGGTACAGGGAAGAGACCCAGTACTTC. It encodes CASRYREETQYF.

There are a few counts of this clonotype. The chain carries TRBV7-9 and TRBJ2-1; weak D call: TRBD2 (6 bases). Trimming removed 8 bases at V and 9 bases at J, with 8 bases between. CDR1 and CDR2 from the germline V gene are SEHNR and FQNEAQ (reference sequence). This CDR3 has 10 residues. The CDR3 spells CASDGSEQFF. CDR3 nucleotides: TGTGCCAGCGACGGGAGTGAGCAGTTCTTC.

This clonotype was detected many times. The rearrangement uses TRBV30 and TRBJ2-3; no clear D. Deletions cut 2 bases from V and 0 bases from J, with 12 bases between. The CDR3 is made up of 15 amino acids. The germline CDR1 and CDR2 sequences are GTSNPN and SVGIG (reference sequence). The CDR3 reads CAWSWGRSSTDTQYF. CDR3 DNA sequence: TGTGCCTGGAGTTGGGGAAGGTCTAGCACAGATACGCAGTATTTT.

This clonotype was seen many times. The chain has TRBV3-1 and TRBJ2-1; D may be TRBD2 (5 bases). This CDR3 is built from 14 residues. V dropped 4 bases and J dropped 5 bases, with 12 bases sitting between them. Germline assignment: CDR1 LGHDT and CDR2 YNNKEL (reference sequence). This CDR3 is CASSRSERDNEQFF. The CDR3 DNA reads as TGTGCCAGCAGCCGGAGTGAGAGGGACAATGAGCAGTTCTTC.

At least ten counts were recorded for this clonotype. V gene TRBV7-8 combines with J gene TRBJ1-1, with D unresolved. CDR3 length equals 15 residues. Deletions cut 1 base from V and 0 bases from J, with 9 bases between. Germline values: CDR1 SGHVS, CDR2 FQNEAQ. In DNA form, the CDR3 reads TGTGCCAGCAGCTTAGTCGCCAGCATGAACACTGAAGCTTTCTTT. As protein: CASSLVASMNTEAFF.

This clonotype appeared a few times. V is TRBV7-3 and J is TRBJ2-1; D might be TRBD1 (6 bases). The CDR3 is 15 amino acids. Germline CDR1 SGHTA, CDR2 FQGTGA. V lost 4 bases, J lost 8 bases, and 18 bases lay in between. CDR3 region: CASSSIGGLGDEQFF. In DNA form, the CDR3 reads TGTGCCAGCAGCTCAATTGGGGGCCTCGGGGATGAGCAGTTCTTC. Using reference TRBV7-3 and TRBJ2-1 for the parts outside the CDR3, the full variable domain is GAGVSQTPSNKVTEKGKYVELRCDPISGHTALYWYRQSLGQGPEFLIYFQGTGAADDSGLPNDRFFAVRPEGSVSTLKIQRTERGDSAVYLCASSSIGGLGDEQFFGPGTRLTVL.

This clonotype appeared many times. V gene TRBV28 combines with J gene TRBJ2-5; D possibly matches TRBD1 or TRBD2 (7 bases each). The CDR3 contains 14 residues. Per germline, CDR1 MDHEN and CDR2 SYDVKM. Trimming removed 3 bases from V and 4 bases from J, with 12 bases in between. The CDR3 DNA reads TGTGCCAGCAGTTTTCCAGGGGGGGGAGAGACCCAGTACTTC. Amino acid sequence: CASSFPGGGETQYF.

This clonotype was observed a few times. The rearrangement links TRBV20-1 to TRBJ2-5; D may match TRBD1 or TRBD2 (6 bases each). Germline values: CDR1 DFQATT, CDR2 SNEGSKA (reference sequence). This CDR3 has 16 amino acids. The V and J ends lost 1 base and 4 bases respectively, with 19 bases between them. The DNA of the CDR3 is TGCAGTGCTAGAGCAGGGACTCGGGACAACCTAGAGACCCAGTACTTC. Protein sequence: CSARAGTRDNLETQYF.

The CDR3 is CASSSGHTAGANVLTF. In DNA, the CDR3 is TGTGCCAGCAGCTCAGGACATACCGCTGGGGCCAACGTCCTGACTTTC. The V gene is TRBV7-9, the J gene TRBJ2-6; D may be TRBD1 (5 bases). Germline loops: CDR1 SEHNR, CDR2 FQNEAQ (reference sequence). Trimming left V 4 bases short and J 2 bases short, with 12 bases between. The CDR3 totals 16 residues. Filled out from reference TRBV7-9 and TRBJ2-6, the complete variable domain reads DTGVSQNPRHKITKRGQNVTFRCDPISEHNRLYWYRQTLGQGPEFLTYFQNEAQLEKSRLLSDRFSAERPKGSFSTLEIQRTEQGDSAMYLCASSSGHTAGANVLTFGAGSRLTVL.

This clonotype was seen many times. A junction end diverges from the germline sequence, so it may reflect a read error. The chain carries TRBV5-1 and TRBJ2-5; no definite D call. CDR3 length equals 11 residues. Germline-derived CDR1 and CDR2 are SGHRS and YFSETQ. Here the CDR3 reads CASSLTETQYF. CDR3 sequence (DNA): TGTGCCAGCAGTTTAACGGAGACCCAGTACTTC. Full variable domain (missing parts from reference TRBV5-1 and TRBJ2-5): KAGVTQTPRYLIKTRGQQVTLSCSPISGHRSVSWYQQTPGQGLQFLFEYFSETQRNKGNFPGRFSGRQFSNSRSEMNVSTLELGDSALYLCASSLTETQYFGPGTRLLVL.

Worth noting for this clonotype: Germline is not matched at one junction end, which may reflect a read error. The chain recombines TRBV7-8 with TRBJ2-5, with D perhaps given as TRBD1 or TRBD2 (5 bases each). CDR1 SGHVS and CDR2 FQNEAQ come from the germline V gene. The CDR3 loop spans 14 amino acids. The DNA of the CDR3 is TGTGCCAGCAGCGCCGGGGCACACCAAGGGACCCAGTACTTC. Translating it yields CASSAGAHQGTQYF.

This clonotype was observed many times. CDR3 bases: TGTGCCAGCAGTGAAGTTCCGCGACGGCACTACGAGCAGTACTTC. Protein sequence: CASSEVPRRHYEQYF. The V and J genes are TRBV2 and TRBJ2-7; D is unclear. V gave up 1 base and J gave up 3 bases, with 13 bases separating them. The CDR3 contains 15 residues. CDR1 is SNHLY and CDR2 is FYNNEI in the germline V gene.

This chain links TRBV2 with TRBJ1-1, with 10 bases lining up with TRBD1. Germline values: CDR1 SNHLY, CDR2 FYNNEI. The CDR3 contains 13 residues. V lost 5 bases, J lost 12 bases, and 9 bases stayed unmatched. This chain's CDR3 is CASSLRTGGRSFF. In DNA form, the CDR3 reads TGTGCCAGCAGTCTAAGGACAGGGGGAAGGTCTTTCTTT.

This clonotype has at least ten counts. The rearrangement uses TRBV11-2 and TRBJ2-3; TRBD1 matches at 7 bases. The length of the CDR3 is 15 residues. Germline trimming cut 6 bases from V and 1 base from J; bases unmatched to any gene: 7. Germline CDR1 is SGHAT and CDR2 is FQNNGV. The CDR3 sequence is CASRDTGVGTDTQYF. In nucleotides, the CDR3 is TGTGCCAGCAGAGATACAGGGGTCGGCACAGATACGCAGTATTTT.

This clonotype showed up many times. The chain combines TRBV2 with TRBJ2-1; D gene unclear. The V gene's germline CDR1 is SNHLY and CDR2 FYNNEI. The CDR3 sequence is 15 residues long. V lost 8 bases to trimming and J lost 2 bases, with 16 bases between them. CDR3 sequence: CASVQSEAPYNEQFF. CDR3 nucleotides: TGTGCCAGCGTTCAGTCGGAAGCCCCCTACAATGAGCAGTTCTTC.

This clonotype came up a few times. The chain links TRBV9 to TRBJ2-5, with TRBD2 matching over 7 bases. The germline CDR1 and CDR2 sequences are SGDLS and YYNGEE. V dropped 7 bases and J dropped 0; count of bases not matched to a gene: 6. The CDR3 has 14 residues. The CDR3 DNA follows: TGTGCCAGCGGGAGGGGCTGGAACCAAGAGACCCAGTACTTC. Protein product: CASGRGWNQETQYF.